The T cell receptor (beta chain) under discussion was sequenced for a study of tumor-infiltrating lymphocytes in primary liver carcinoma. In the study overall: All patients, whether men or women, fell within 30 to 69 years of age. The yield of productive TCRbeta reads per sample was roughly 3.65 to 8 million and was similar across tissue types.

The CDR3 is 14 residues long. Trimming cost V 2 bases and J 5 bases; bases outside gene matches: 6. CDR1 MGHRA and CDR2 YSYEKL come from the germline V gene. Study-wide findings and caveats: Unsorted bulk sampling ruled out any CD4+ versus CD8+ repertoire comparison.

Both blood RNA, taken from unsorted whole blood, and germline DNA were extracted. Surgery was preceded by the collection of roughly 4 milliliters of peripheral blood. This clonotype has more than one count but fewer than ten. Antigen: not known. Researchers generated TCR beta cDNA from 500 ng of total RNA, relying on a constant-region primer. Slightly modified ARM-PCR, run as three nested multiplex PCR rounds, produced the TCR beta libraries. Forward primers for TRBV1-TRBV30 and a C-beta reverse primer served the first two PCR rounds, at around 11 cycles each. TCRdb used MiXCR to reprocess the multiplex PCR reads, holding one entry per CDR3 protein. The sample carries around 330,000 distinct CDR3 sequences, roughly two thirds recorded once.

V usage is TRBV4-1 and J usage is TRBJ2-7; 7 positions agree with TRBD2. The sequenced material came from peripheral blood. This TCR was recovered from a man aged 40-49 years with primary liver carcinoma and hepatitis B virus infection. CDR3 amino acids: CASSQWEGPDEQYF. The CDR3 DNA is TGCGCCAGCAGCCAATGGGAGGGCCCCGACGAGCAGTACTTC.